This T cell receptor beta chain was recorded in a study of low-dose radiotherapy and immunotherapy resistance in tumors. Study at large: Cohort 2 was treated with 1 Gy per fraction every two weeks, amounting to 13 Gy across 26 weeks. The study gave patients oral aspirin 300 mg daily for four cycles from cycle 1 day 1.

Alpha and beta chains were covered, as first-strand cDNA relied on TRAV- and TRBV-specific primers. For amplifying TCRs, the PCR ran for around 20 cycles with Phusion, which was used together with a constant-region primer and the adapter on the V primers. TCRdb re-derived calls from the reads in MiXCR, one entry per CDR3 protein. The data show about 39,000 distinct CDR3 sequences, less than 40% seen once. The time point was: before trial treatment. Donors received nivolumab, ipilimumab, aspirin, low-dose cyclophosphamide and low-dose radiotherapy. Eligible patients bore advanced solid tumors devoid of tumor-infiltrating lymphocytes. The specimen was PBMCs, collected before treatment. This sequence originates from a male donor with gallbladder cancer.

The CDR3 region is CASSPQGDGEAFF. The DNA for the CDR3 is TGTGCCAGCAGTCCACAGGGGGATGGTGAAGCTTTCTTT. The chain recombines TRBV12-3 or TRBV12-4 with TRBJ1-1; 8 bases are a match to TRBD1. With V trimmed by 5 bases and J by 7 bases, 6 bases remained unmatched. There are 13 residues in the CDR3.